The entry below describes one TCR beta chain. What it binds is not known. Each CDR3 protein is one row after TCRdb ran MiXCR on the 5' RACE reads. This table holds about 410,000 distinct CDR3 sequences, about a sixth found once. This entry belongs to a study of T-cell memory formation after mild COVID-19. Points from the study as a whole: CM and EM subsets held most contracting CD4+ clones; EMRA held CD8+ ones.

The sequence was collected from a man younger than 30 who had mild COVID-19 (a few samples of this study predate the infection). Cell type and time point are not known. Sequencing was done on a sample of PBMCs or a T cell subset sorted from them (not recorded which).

The CDR3 loop reads CASSLSGRTNQPQHF. The CDR3 DNA sequence: TGTGCCAGCAGTTTATCTGGACGGACGAATCAGCCCCAGCATTTT. This sequence joins TRBV27 and TRBJ1-5; D is unresolved. The CDR3 has 15 amino acids. Trimming took off 0 bases at V and 4 bases at J, with 10 bases between the two ends. The germline CDR1 and CDR2 sequences are MNHEY and SMNVEV (reference sequence).